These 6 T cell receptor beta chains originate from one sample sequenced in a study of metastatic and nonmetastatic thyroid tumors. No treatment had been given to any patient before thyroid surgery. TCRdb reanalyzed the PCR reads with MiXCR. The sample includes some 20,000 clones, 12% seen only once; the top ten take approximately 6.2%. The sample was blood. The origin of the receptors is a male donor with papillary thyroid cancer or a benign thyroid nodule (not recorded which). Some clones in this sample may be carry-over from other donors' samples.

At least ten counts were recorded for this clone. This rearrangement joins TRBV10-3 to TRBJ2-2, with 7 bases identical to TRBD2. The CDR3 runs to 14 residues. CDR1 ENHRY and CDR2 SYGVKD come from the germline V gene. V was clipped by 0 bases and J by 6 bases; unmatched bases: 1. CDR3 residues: CAISESGGSGELFF. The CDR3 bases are TGTGCCATCAGTGAGTCGGGAGGGTCCGGGGAGCTGTTTTTT.

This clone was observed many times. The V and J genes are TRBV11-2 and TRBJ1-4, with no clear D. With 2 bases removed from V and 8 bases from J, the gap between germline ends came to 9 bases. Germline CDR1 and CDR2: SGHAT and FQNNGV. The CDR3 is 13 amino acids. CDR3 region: CASSLRVREKLFF. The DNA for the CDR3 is TGTGCCAGCAGCTTAAGGGTTCGGGAAAAACTGTTTTTT.

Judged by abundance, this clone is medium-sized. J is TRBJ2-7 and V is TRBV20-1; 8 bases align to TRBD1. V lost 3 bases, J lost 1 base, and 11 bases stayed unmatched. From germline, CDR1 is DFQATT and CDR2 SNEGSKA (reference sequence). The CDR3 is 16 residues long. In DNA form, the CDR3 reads TGCAGTGCTAGGGGAGACGGACAGGGCCGTTCCTACGAGCAGTACTTC. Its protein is CSARGDGQGRSYEQYF.

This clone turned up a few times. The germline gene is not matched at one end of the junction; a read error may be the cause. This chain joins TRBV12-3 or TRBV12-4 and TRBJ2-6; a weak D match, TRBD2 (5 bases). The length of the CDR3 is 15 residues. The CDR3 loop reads CASSAGVSGANVLTF. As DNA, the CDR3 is TGCGCCAGCAGTGCCGGGGTCTCTGGGGCCAACGTCCTGACTTTC.

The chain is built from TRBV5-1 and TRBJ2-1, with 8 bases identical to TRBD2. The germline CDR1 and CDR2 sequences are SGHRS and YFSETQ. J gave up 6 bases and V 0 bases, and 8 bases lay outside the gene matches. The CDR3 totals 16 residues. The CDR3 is CASSLGVAGPLNEQFF. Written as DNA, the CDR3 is TGCGCCAGCAGCTTGGGAGTAGCGGGGCCACTCAATGAGCAGTTCTTC.

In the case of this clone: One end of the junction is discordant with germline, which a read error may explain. Written as DNA, the CDR3 is TGTGCCAGCAGTTTGGGACAGGGGAATTCACCGCTCCAATTT. This translates into CASSLGQGNSPLQF. The V call is TRBV12-3 or TRBV12-4, the J call TRBJ1-6, with 10 bases aligning to TRBD1. The CDR3 contains 14 residues.